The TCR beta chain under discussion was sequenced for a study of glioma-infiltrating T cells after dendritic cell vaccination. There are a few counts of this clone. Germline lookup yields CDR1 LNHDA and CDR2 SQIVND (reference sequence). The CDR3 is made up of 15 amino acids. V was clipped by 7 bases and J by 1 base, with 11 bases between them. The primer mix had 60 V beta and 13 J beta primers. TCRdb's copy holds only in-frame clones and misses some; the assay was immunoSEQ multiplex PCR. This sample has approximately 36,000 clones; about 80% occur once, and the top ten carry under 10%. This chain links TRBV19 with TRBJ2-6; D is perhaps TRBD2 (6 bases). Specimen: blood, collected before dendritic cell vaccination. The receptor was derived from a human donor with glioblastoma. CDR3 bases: TGTGCCAGTAAGGATGGGGGGTCTGGGGCCAACGTCCTGACTTTC. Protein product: CASKDGGSGANVLTF.